This entry lists 29 T cell receptor beta chains sequenced from one sample in a study of shared clonotypes between healthy human individuals. Positive CCR7 selection of CD45RO-negative cells yielded the naive CD8 cells, and terminally differentiated effector memory CD45RA+ cells were excluded. Clones were read by immunoSEQ multiplex PCR, and TCRdb kept only the in-frame ones, dropping some. Found here are about 2 million clones, approximately 94% of them singletons; the top ten hold roughly 1%. Sequenced sample: naive CD8+ T cells sorted from blood. These TCRs come from a man aged 18 to 35 in good health.

The chain uses TRBV20-1 and TRBJ2-1, with no clear D. The CDR3 runs to 11 residues. Per germline, CDR1 DFQATT and CDR2 SNEGSKA (reference sequence). The V end was cut by 2 bases, the J end by 8 bases, with 7 bases between. CDR3 amino acids: CSARQADEQFF. CDR3 DNA: TGCAGTGCTAGACAGGCAGATGAGCAGTTCTTC.

The rearrangement links TRBV7-8 to TRBJ1-2; perhaps TRBD1 as D (6 bases). The CDR3 is 15 amino acids. The germline V and J ends were trimmed by 0 bases and 4 bases, with 12 bases remaining between them. Per the germline V gene, CDR1 is SGHVS and CDR2 is FQNEAQ. CDR3 DNA: TGTGCCAGCAGCTTAGCTCTGGACAGCCCCTATGGCTACACCTTC. Protein sequence: CASSLALDSPYGYTF.

This clone was counted a single time. The rearrangement uses TRBV7-2 and TRBJ1-1, with D possibly being TRBD1 (5 bases). The CDR3 length is 14 residues. Germline V gives CDR1 SGHTA, CDR2 FQGNSA. Between the trimmed V and J ends, which lost 4 bases and 7 bases, there was a span of 16 bases. The CDR3 sequence is CASSYLTARVEAFF. DNA of the CDR3: TGTGCCAGCAGCTACCTGACAGCTCGGGTTGAAGCTTTCTTT.

The chain employs TRBV2 and TRBJ1-2; 7 bases are shared with TRBD1. The CDR3 loop spans 11 amino acids. From germline, CDR1 is SNHLY and CDR2 FYNNEI. Trimming cost V 9 bases and J 4 bases; bases outside gene matches: 2. CDR3 DNA sequence: TGTGCCAGGCGGGACAGCTATGGCTACACCTTC. Protein: CARRDSYGYTF.

As regards this clone: Other nucleotide sequences from this sample produce the same CDR3. This chain uses TRBV6-6 with TRBJ2-7, with unresolved D. CDR1 and CDR2 (germline): MNHNY, SVGAGI (reference sequence). This CDR3 is built from 13 residues. Trimming stripped 4 bases from V and 0 bases from J, with 7 bases between. Written as DNA, the CDR3 is TGTGCCAGCAGTTTTGGAAGCTCCTACGAGCAGTACTTC. It encodes CASSFGSSYEQYF.

About this clone: Other DNA sequences from this sample encode an identical CDR3 as well. The chain links TRBV13 to TRBJ1-2, with D perhaps matching TRBD1 (5 bases). Trimming took off 3 bases at V and 3 bases at J, with 8 bases between the two ends. The CDR3 spans 13 residues. Germline values: CDR1 PRHDT, CDR2 FYEKMQ (reference sequence). In DNA form, the CDR3 reads TGTGCCAGCAGCTTGGGAGGGGACTATGGCTACACCTTC. Its protein is CASSLGGDYGYTF. The whole variable domain, filled in from reference TRBV13 and TRBJ1-2, reads AAGVIQSPRHLIKEKRETATLKCYPIPRHDTVYWYQQGPGQDPQFLISFYEKMQSDKGSIPDRFSAQQFSDYHSELNMSSLELGDSALYFCASSLGGDYGYTFGSGTRLTVV.

V and J are TRBV7-9 and TRBJ2-7; D perhaps matches TRBD1 (6 bases). Looked up from germline, CDR1 is SEHNR and CDR2 is FQNEAQ (reference sequence). V shed 5 bases and J shed 2 bases, with 16 bases lying between them. The CDR3 totals 15 residues. This CDR3 is CASSHLQGITYEQYF. The CDR3 DNA follows: TGTGCCAGCAGCCACCTACAGGGTATAACCTACGAGCAGTACTTC.

With regard to this clone: This same CDR3 is encoded by further DNA sequences in the sample. The gene calls are TRBV5-4 and TRBJ2-7; TRBD1 matches at 12 bases. V trimming: 4 bases; J trimming: 0 bases; junction bases outside the gene matches: 2. The germline gives CDR1 SGHNT, CDR2 YYREEE (reference sequence). CDR3 size: 15 residues. The CDR3 spells CASSPGQGASYEQYF. In DNA form, the CDR3 reads TGTGCCAGCAGCCCGGGACAGGGGGCCTCCTACGAGCAGTACTTC.

V is TRBV28 and J is TRBJ2-1, with D tentatively TRBD2 (6 bases). CDR3 length: 15 residues. Germline values: CDR1 MDHEN, CDR2 SYDVKM. Trimming left V 9 bases short and J 0 bases short, with 15 bases between. The CDR3 is CASWAGRSSYNEQFF. The CDR3 region has the DNA TGTGCCAGTTGGGCGGGGAGATCCTCCTACAATGAGCAGTTCTTC.

The gene calls are TRBV27 and TRBJ2-5; the match to TRBD2 covers 16 bases. Germline CDR1 and CDR2: MNHEY and SMNVEV (reference sequence). Trimming cost V 5 bases and J 5 bases; bases outside gene matches: 11. This CDR3 has 18 amino acids. In DNA, the CDR3 is TGTGCCAGCAGTCCTCCGGGACTAGCGGGAGGGCCGGGTGAGACCCAGTACTTC. Translating it yields CASSPPGLAGGPGETQYF.

This sequence joins TRBV29-1 and TRBJ1-2; D unresolved. V shed 7 bases and J shed 2 bases, with 11 bases lying between them. Germline V lookup: CDR1 SQVTM, CDR2 ANQGSEA. The CDR3 extends over 12 amino acids. The CDR3 sequence: CSGVEPNYGYTF. CDR3 sequence (DNA): TGCAGCGGAGTGGAACCCAACTATGGCTACACCTTC.

This clone has more than one count but fewer than ten. At one end the junction does not follow the germline gene, possibly because of a read error. V and J are TRBV13 and TRBJ1-2, with a possible D match to TRBD1 (5 bases). The CDR3 is 15 residues long. Germline V CDR1 and CDR2: PRHDT, FYEKMQ (reference sequence). Here the CDR3 reads CASSLGADLGYGYTF. CDR3 nucleotide sequence: TGTGCCAGCAGCCTAGGGGCAGACCTTGGCTATGGCTACACCTTC.

This clone was seen only once. The genes are TRBV19 and TRBJ2-7; D is unresolved. The CDR3 is 15 residues long. Germline lookup yields CDR1 LNHDA and CDR2 SQIVND (reference sequence). Trimming removed 0 bases at V and 6 bases at J, with 15 bases between. CDR3 region: CASSIDLLAGREQYF. The CDR3 DNA reads TGTGCCAGTAGTATAGATCTATTGGCCGGGCGCGAGCAGTACTTC. Full variable domain (outside the CDR3, taken from reference TRBV19 and TRBJ2-7): DGGITQSPKYLFRKEGQNVTLSCEQNLNHDAMYWYRQDPGQGLRLIYYSQIVNDFQKGDIAEGYSVSREKKESFPLTVTSAQKNPTAFYLCASSIDLLAGREQYFGPGTRLTVT.

The rearrangement links TRBV28 to TRBJ2-5; TRBD1 aligns across 8 bases. This CDR3 is built from 13 residues. The germline gives CDR1 MDHEN, CDR2 SYDVKM. J was trimmed by 5 bases and V by 7 bases; bases with no gene match: 6. CDR3 region: CASTQGAWETQYF. The CDR3 coding sequence is TGTGCCAGCACCCAGGGGGCATGGGAGACCCAGTACTTC.

The chain uses TRBV19 and TRBJ1-5, with D uncertain. CDR1 is LNHDA, CDR2 SQIVND, per germline (reference sequence). The CDR3 totals 13 residues. V was pared by 11 bases and J by 3 bases, with 14 bases between. The CDR3 region is CAAVAGNNQPQHF. The CDR3 bases are TGTGCCGCAGTAGCCGGTAACAATCAGCCCCAGCATTTT. The full variable domain, rest sourced from reference TRBV19 and TRBJ1-5, is DGGITQSPKYLFRKEGQNVTLSCEQNLNHDAMYWYRQDPGQGLRLIYYSQIVNDFQKGDIAEGYSVSREKKESFPLTVTSAQKNPTAFYLCAAVAGNNQPQHFGDGTRLSIL.

Regarding this clone: Mismatch with germline at one junction end may stem from a read error. The chain joins TRBV15 to TRBJ1-4; D is perhaps TRBD1 (6 bases). The CDR3 has 13 amino acids. Germline CDR1 and CDR2: LNHNV and YYDKDF (reference sequence). The CDR3, as DNA: TGTGCCACCAGCGTACTGACAGGTGTCAAACCTTATTTT. Its translation: CATSVLTGVKPYF.

The chain recombines TRBV7-2 with TRBJ2-1; the match to TRBD2 covers 9 bases. CDR1 SGHTA and CDR2 FQGNSA come from the germline V gene. V trimming: 3 bases; J trimming: 7 bases; junction bases outside the gene matches: 19. The CDR3 is made up of 19 amino acids. In nucleotides, the CDR3 is TGTGCCAGCAGCTTGAGACCGGGCTCGGGACTAGCAAAAAGTAATGAGCAGTTCTTC. This encodes CASSLRPGSGLAKSNEQFF.

V usage is TRBV6-4 and J usage is TRBJ1-5, with TRBD1 matching over 8 bases. The CDR3 has 15 amino acids. With V trimmed by 6 bases and J by 0 bases, 4 bases remained unmatched. Per the germline V gene, CDR1 is MRHNA and CDR2 is SNTAGT. CDR3 sequence reads: CASSPGGLSNQPQHF. Written as DNA, the CDR3 is TGTGCCAGCAGCCCAGGGGGCCTTAGCAATCAGCCCCAGCATTTT.

This clone has only one observation. Other nucleotide sequences in the sample specify the same CDR3. DNA of the CDR3: TGTGCCAGCAGCCTAGCGGCGTACAATGAGCAGTTCTTC. Protein: CASSLAAYNEQFF. This sequence joins TRBV6-6 and TRBJ2-1, with 7 bases aligning to TRBD2. The CDR3 is 13 residues long. With 6 bases clipped from V and 4 bases from J, the junction kept 3 bases outside the gene matches. CDR1 is MNHNY and CDR2 is SVGAGI in the germline V gene (reference sequence).

V gene TRBV2 combines with J gene TRBJ2-1; TRBD2 matches 14 bases. The CDR3 covers 16 residues. Trimming removed 1 base from V and 10 bases from J; junction bases left unmatched: 6. Germline values: CDR1 SNHLY, CDR2 FYNNEI. CDR3 in amino acids: CASSEEGLAGVGEQFF. The CDR3 region has the DNA TGTGCCAGCAGTGAAGAGGGACTAGCGGGAGTCGGGGAGCAGTTCTTC.

The chain carries TRBV19 and TRBJ2-1; weak D call: TRBD2 (6 bases). CDR1 LNHDA and CDR2 SQIVND come from the germline V gene (reference sequence). This CDR3 has 15 amino acids. Trimming took off 2 bases at V and 4 bases at J, with 12 bases between the two ends. The CDR3 DNA is TGTGCCAGTAGTATACCCGAGCGGGTGTACAATGAGCAGTTCTTC. Translating gives CASSIPERVYNEQFF.

J is TRBJ1-6 and V is TRBV19; D uncertain. The CDR3 sequence is 17 residues long. V lost 1 base and J lost 7, with 17 bases in between. From germline, CDR1 is LNHDA and CDR2 SQIVND (reference sequence). The CDR3 loop reads CASSIVGYHSSNSPLHF. The CDR3 DNA reads as TGTGCCAGTAGTATAGTGGGGTATCACAGTTCGAATTCACCCCTCCACTTT.

The chain employs TRBV10-1 and TRBJ2-1; 8 nucleotides line up with TRBD2. V lost 3 bases and J lost 4; bases outside the gene matches: 5. Germline lookup yields CDR1 WNHNN and CDR2 SYGVQD (reference sequence). The length of the CDR3 is 15 residues. The CDR3, as DNA: TGCGCCAGCAGTGAAACGGGAGGGGGGTACAATGAGCAGTTCTTC. Protein product: CASSETGGGYNEQFF.

A word on this clone: Other DNA sequences in the same sample also yield this CDR3. The V and J genes are TRBV27 and TRBJ2-1; 10 bases are a match to TRBD2. This CDR3 is 15 amino acids long. V gave up 2 bases and J gave up 4 bases; unmatched junction bases: 2. The V gene's germline CDR1 is MNHEY and CDR2 SMNVEV (reference sequence). The CDR3 DNA sequence: TGTGCCAGCAGTTTAGGACTAGCGGCGTACAATGAGCAGTTCTTC. As protein: CASSLGLAAYNEQFF.

The V call is TRBV7-2, the J call TRBJ2-3, with D uncertain. The V gene lost 5 bases and the J gene lost 1 base, with 13 bases spanning the gap. Germline V gene lookup returns CDR1 SGHTA and CDR2 FQGNSA. The length of the CDR3 is 15 residues. CDR3 sequence: CASSIKTSGTDTQYF. In DNA form, the CDR3 reads TGTGCCAGCAGCATCAAGACAAGCGGCACAGATACGCAGTATTTT.

The CDR3 bases are TGTGCCAGCAGCGCAACCGGGACTAGCGGTTCCTACGAGCAGTACTTC. It specifies CASSATGTSGSYEQYF. V and J are TRBV13 and TRBJ2-7; 11 bases align to TRBD2. The CDR3 consists of 16 residues. J lost 1 base, V lost 5 bases, and 7 bases had no gene match. The germline CDR1 and CDR2 sequences are PRHDT and FYEKMQ (reference sequence).

To note about this clone: This sample includes further DNA sequences coding for the same CDR3. This chain connects TRBV9 to TRBJ2-7; D is perhaps TRBD1 (7 bases). The germline V and J ends were trimmed by 4 bases and 0 bases, with 11 bases remaining between them. The CDR3 has 14 amino acids. Looked up from germline, CDR1 is SGDLS and CDR2 is YYNGEE. The CDR3 nucleotides are TGTGCCAGCAGCCCAGGGGGGTTCTCCTACGAGCAGTACTTC. As protein: CASSPGGFSYEQYF.

V is TRBV6-1 and J is TRBJ2-1; 11 bases map to TRBD1. Looked up from germline, CDR1 is MNHNS and CDR2 is SASEGT. Trimming cost V 1 base and J 5 bases; bases outside gene matches: 7. There are 17 residues in the CDR3. For the CDR3, the DNA is TGTGCCAGCAGTGAAGAGGACAGGGGGCTTTTGGACAATGAGCAGTTCTTC. This translates into CASSEEDRGLLDNEQFF.

The table lists this clone with a count of one. V and J are TRBV18 and TRBJ2-7; weak D call: TRBD1 (6 bases). V was cut by 3 bases and J by 2 bases, with 14 bases left in between. Germline V lookup: CDR1 KGHSH, CDR2 LQKENI. The CDR3 contains 15 residues. The CDR3 protein is CASSPNTGSPYEQYF. Written as DNA, the CDR3 is TGTGCCAGCTCACCTAACACAGGGTCGCCCTACGAGCAGTACTTC.